This T cell receptor (beta chain) was profiled in a study of Tregs in tolerant kidney transplant recipients. Sequenced by immunoSEQ multiplex PCR; TCRdb stores in-frame clones only, minus some. The sample lists 60,000 to 65,000 clones, 95% to 98% occurring once. This CDR3 spans 16 amino acids. Unmatched junction bases numbered 13, after V lost 4 bases and J lost 9 bases. In germline, CDR1 is SGHRS, CDR2 YFSETQ. The chain has TRBV5-1 and TRBJ1-6, with 7 nucleotides matching TRBD1. The sequencing here drew on Tregs from blood, taken before the transplant. This TCR derives from a human donor who received a combined kidney and bone marrow transplant. CDR3 amino acids: CASSATSGTVPSPLHF. As DNA, the CDR3 is TGCGCCAGCAGCGCTACCTCCGGGACAGTTCCTTCACCCCTCCACTTT.